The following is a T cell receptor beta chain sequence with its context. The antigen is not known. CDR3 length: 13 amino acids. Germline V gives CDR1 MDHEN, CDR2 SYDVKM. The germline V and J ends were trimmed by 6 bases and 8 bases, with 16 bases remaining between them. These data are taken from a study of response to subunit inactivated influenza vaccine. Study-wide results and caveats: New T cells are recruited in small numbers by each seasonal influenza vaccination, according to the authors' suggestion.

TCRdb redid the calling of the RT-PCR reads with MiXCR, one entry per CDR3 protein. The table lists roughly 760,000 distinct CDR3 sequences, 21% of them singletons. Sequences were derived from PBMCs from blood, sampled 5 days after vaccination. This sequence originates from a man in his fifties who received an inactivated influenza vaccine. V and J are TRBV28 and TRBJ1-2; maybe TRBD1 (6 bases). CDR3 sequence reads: CASSRTGSNGYTF. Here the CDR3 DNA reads TGTGCCAGCAGCCGTACAGGGTCCAACGGCTACACCTTC.